The 11 T cell receptor beta chains below come from one sample, sequenced in a study of T cell repertoires in cytomegalovirus infection. What these receptors recognize is not known. Using its own MiXCR run on the reads, TCRdb lists one record per CDR3 protein. This table holds hundreds of thousands of distinct CDR3 sequences, 30% to 40% found once. This specimen consisted of cultured CD8+ T cells from PBMCs, obtained from culture after CMV antigen stimulation. These TCRs come from a human donor in good health (CMV status not recorded). Some clones in this sample may be carry-over from other donors' samples.

This clonotype was counted a few times. The genes are TRBV6-5 and TRBJ1-4, with D perhaps TRBD1 (5 bases). The germline V gene encodes CDR1 MNHEY and CDR2 SVGAGI. The length of the CDR3 is 15 residues. V dropped 2 bases and J dropped 2 bases, with 9 bases sitting between them. The CDR3 sequence: CASSYLGGTNEKLFF. CDR3 bases: TGTGCCAGCAGTTACCTCGGGGGGACTAATGAAAAACTGTTTTTT.

This clonotype has just a few counts. The chain joins TRBV28 to TRBJ2-3, with a possible D match to TRBD1 (6 bases). Trimming removed 7 bases at V and 2 bases at J, with 19 bases between. The CDR3 totals 16 residues. The germline V gene encodes CDR1 MDHEN and CDR2 SYDVKM. CDR3: CASTAGDLLNTDTQYF. CDR3 nucleotides: TGTGCCAGCACCGCAGGGGACCTTCTTAACACAGATACGCAGTATTTT.

J is TRBJ1-5 and V is TRBV6-6; 9 bases are shared with TRBD1. The trim removed 6 bases at V and 1 base at J, leaving 13 bases unmatched. In germline, CDR1 is MNHNY, CDR2 SVGAGI (reference sequence). The CDR3 has 18 residues. Written as DNA, the CDR3 is TGTGCCAGCAGATTACCTTCTGAACAGGGGGCGAGCAATCAGCCCCAGCATTTT. Translation: CASRLPSEQGASNQPQHF.

This sequence joins TRBV13 and TRBJ1-6; the D is unclear. The germline CDR1 and CDR2 sequences are PRHDT and FYEKMQ (reference sequence). V dropped 0 bases and J dropped 7 bases, with 10 bases sitting between them. CDR3 size: 15 residues. The CDR3 loop is CASSLGGGNNSPLHF. The CDR3 bases are TGTGCCAGCAGCTTAGGAGGTGGGAACAATTCACCCCTCCACTTT.

The rearrangement joins TRBV6-1 to TRBJ2-3, with 7 bases identical to TRBD2. CDR1 is MNHNS, CDR2 SASEGT, per germline. J lost 2 bases, V lost 6 bases, and 17 bases had no gene match. This CDR3 is 18 amino acids long. CDR3 bases: TGTGCCAGCAGCCGCGGGGCAAACGAGCGGGGCGTCACAGATACGCAGTATTTT. Translated: CASSRGANERGVTDTQYF.

The chain links TRBV18 to TRBJ1-5; D is unresolved. In germline, CDR1 is KGHSH, CDR2 LQKENI. Trimming shortened V by 0 bases and J by 6 bases, and 6 bases separated the two germline ends. The CDR3 loop spans 13 amino acids. Here the CDR3 reads CASSPPRRQPQHF. DNA for the CDR3: TGTGCCAGCTCACCACCCAGACGTCAGCCCCAGCATTTT.

This clonotype was detected only a few times. This rearrangement joins TRBV7-9 to TRBJ2-1; tentatively, D is TRBD1 (5 bases). The CDR3 has 13 residues. V lost 3 bases and J 7 bases, leaving 10 bases between the germline ends. CDR1 and CDR2 from the germline V gene are SEHNR and FQNEAQ (reference sequence). The CDR3 is CASSFARENEQFF. Written as DNA, the CDR3 is TGTGCCAGCAGCTTTGCCAGGGAAAATGAGCAGTTCTTC.

In this sample, this clonotype turned up a few times. The chain combines TRBV6-2 or TRBV6-3 with TRBJ2-1, with D possibly being TRBD1 or TRBD2 (6 bases each). The CDR3 has 13 residues. Germline V CDR1 and CDR2: MNHEY, SVGEGT. V was shortened by 2 bases and J by 9 bases, with 11 bases between the two germline ends. The CDR3 DNA follows: TGTGCCAGCAGTTACGTTAGGGGGGCTGAGCAGTTCTTC. This encodes CASSYVRGAEQFF.

The rearrangement joins TRBV5-4 to TRBJ2-2, with D maybe TRBD1 (5 bases). Trimming took off 0 bases at V and 5 bases at J, with 8 bases between the two ends. The CDR3 length is 14 residues. CDR1 and CDR2 (germline): SGHNT, YYREEE (reference sequence). CDR3 bases: TGTGCCAGCAGCTTGGGACAGATGACCGGGGAGCTGTTTTTT. It is translated as CASSLGQMTGELFF.

V and J are TRBV6-2 or TRBV6-3 and TRBJ2-7; 9 bases are a match to TRBD1. This CDR3 is 12 amino acids long. V lost 5 bases to trimming and J lost 6 bases; unmatched junction nucleotides: 2. Per germline, CDR1 MNHEY and CDR2 SVGEGT. This CDR3 is CASSRTGAEQYV. The CDR3 nucleotides are TGTGCCAGCAGTAGGACAGGGGCCGAGCAGTACGTC.

This clonotype was observed many times. The chain uses TRBV7-3 and TRBJ2-1, with TRBD1 identical over 9 bases. The CDR3 covers 15 residues. The germline V gene has CDR1 SGHTA and CDR2 FQGTGA. The V segment lost 5 bases and the J segment 6 bases; nucleotides outside the gene matches: 8. The CDR3 bases are TGTGCCAGCAGCAAAGGGGGACAGGGAGCCAATGAGCAGTTCTTC. Protein: CASSKGGQGANEQFF.